The clone carrying this T cell receptor beta chain has only a few counts. Its matching antigen is unknown. Sorting with CD45RO/CCR7/CD25/CD127/CD95/CD27 yielded naive, central memory, regulatory and stem-like memory CD4+ cells. All of the sorted populations showed purity greater than 95%. Isolated RNA was reverse transcribed in full, so expressed TCRB transcripts were sequenced. Clones were read by immunoSEQ multiplex PCR, and TCRdb kept only the in-frame ones, dropping some. The table records around 330,000 clones, around 10% of them present only once. This record comes from a study of beta chain features in type 1 diabetes. Whole-study results and caveats: The naive, central memory and Treg TCRB repertoires showed an apparent similarity that was greater among patients than among healthy donors. All four CD4+ subsets of Type 1 diabetes patients contained TCRB CDR3s that were moderately but significantly shorter.

This CDR3 contains 13 residues. Deletions cut 3 bases from V and 5 bases from J, with 10 bases between. Per the germline V gene, CDR1 is SGHTA and CDR2 is FQGNSA. The origin of this receptor is a woman in her thirties in good health. The V call is TRBV7-2, the J call TRBJ2-5; D call uncertain. Sequencing was done on a sample of naive CD4+ T cells from blood. CDR3 sequence (DNA): TGTGCCAGCAGCTTTGATGAGGTGGAGACCCAGTACTTC. The encoded protein is CASSFDEVETQYF.